This T cell receptor (beta chain) is drawn from a study of T cell responses to AZD1222 COVID-19 vaccine. This table comes from immunoSEQ multiplex PCR, and its TCRdb copy is limited to in-frame clones, with some not included. In the table there are more than 250,000 clones, roughly 93% of which are singletons. V was shortened by 7 bases and J by 5 bases, with 9 bases between the two germline ends. The CDR3 length is 11 residues. The clonotype was recovered from an adult in good health. The sequencing used peripheral blood, collected on day 0 of AZD1222 vaccination. The chain couples TRBV12-3 or TRBV12-4 to TRBJ2-7; D remains unclear. The CDR3 sequence: CASTNRNEQYF. For the CDR3, the DNA is TGTGCCAGCACAAACAGAAACGAGCAGTACTTC.